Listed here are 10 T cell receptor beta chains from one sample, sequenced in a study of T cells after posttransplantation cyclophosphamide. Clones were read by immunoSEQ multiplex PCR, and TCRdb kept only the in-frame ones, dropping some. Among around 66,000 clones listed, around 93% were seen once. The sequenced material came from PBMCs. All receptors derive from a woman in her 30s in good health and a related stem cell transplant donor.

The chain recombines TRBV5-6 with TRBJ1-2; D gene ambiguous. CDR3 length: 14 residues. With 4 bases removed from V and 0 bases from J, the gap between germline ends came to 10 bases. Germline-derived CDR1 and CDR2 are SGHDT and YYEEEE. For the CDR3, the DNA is TGTGCCAGCAGCACCCTGACTGCTAACTATGGCTACACCTTC. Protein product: CASSTLTANYGYTF.

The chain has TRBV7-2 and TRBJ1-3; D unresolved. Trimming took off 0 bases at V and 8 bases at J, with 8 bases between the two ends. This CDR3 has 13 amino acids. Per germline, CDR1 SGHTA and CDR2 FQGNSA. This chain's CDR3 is CASSLARRDTIYF. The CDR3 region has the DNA TGTGCCAGCAGCTTAGCCCGGCGGGACACCATATATTTT.

In DNA, the CDR3 is TGCGCCAGCAGCCAGACAGGGTCGGGTAGGAACATTCAGTACTTC. It specifies CASSQTGSGRNIQYF. The chain has TRBV4-3 and TRBJ2-4; 7 positions match TRBD1. The germline gives CDR1 LGHNA, CDR2 YSLEER. V was clipped by 3 bases and J by 7 bases; unmatched bases: 9. This CDR3 contains 15 residues.

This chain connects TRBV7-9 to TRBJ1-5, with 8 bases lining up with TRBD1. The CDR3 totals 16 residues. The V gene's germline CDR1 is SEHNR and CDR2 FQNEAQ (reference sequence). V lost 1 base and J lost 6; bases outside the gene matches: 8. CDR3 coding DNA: TGTGCCAGCAGCTTAGGGACCCCAGGGGGCCTTCAGCCCCAGCATTTT. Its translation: CASSLGTPGGLQPQHF.

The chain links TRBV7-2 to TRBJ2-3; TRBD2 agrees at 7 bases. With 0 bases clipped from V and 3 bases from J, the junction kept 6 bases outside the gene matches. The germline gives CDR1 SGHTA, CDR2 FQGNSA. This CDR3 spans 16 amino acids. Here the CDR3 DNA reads TGTGCCAGCAGCTTAGCGGGAGGGTTTAGGACAGATACGCAGTATTTT. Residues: CASSLAGGFRTDTQYF.

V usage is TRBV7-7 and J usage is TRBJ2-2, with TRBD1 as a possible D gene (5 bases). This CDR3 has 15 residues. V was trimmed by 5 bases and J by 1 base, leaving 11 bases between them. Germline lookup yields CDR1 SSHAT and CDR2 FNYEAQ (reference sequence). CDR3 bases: TGTGCCAGCAGCCAGGGTCCGGGGAACACCGGGGAGCTGTTTTTT. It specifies CASSQGPGNTGELFF.

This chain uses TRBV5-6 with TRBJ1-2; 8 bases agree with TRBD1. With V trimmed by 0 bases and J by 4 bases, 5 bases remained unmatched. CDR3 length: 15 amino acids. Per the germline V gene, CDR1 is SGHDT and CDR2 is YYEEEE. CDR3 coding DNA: TGTGCCAGCAGCTTGGGGGACAGGACTTTCTATGGCTACACCTTC. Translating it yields CASSLGDRTFYGYTF.

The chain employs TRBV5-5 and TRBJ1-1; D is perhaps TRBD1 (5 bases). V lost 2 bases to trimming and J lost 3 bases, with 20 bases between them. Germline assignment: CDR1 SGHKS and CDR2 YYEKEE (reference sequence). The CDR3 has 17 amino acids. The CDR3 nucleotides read TGTGCCAGCAGCTTCTTCCTGTCCAGGGTGGGGGACACTGAAGCTTTCTTT. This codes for CASSFFLSRVGDTEAFF.

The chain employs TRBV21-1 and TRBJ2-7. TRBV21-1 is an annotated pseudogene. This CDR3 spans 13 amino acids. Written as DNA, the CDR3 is TGTGCCAGCACCGAAATCCCTGGCTACGAGCAGTACTTC. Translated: CASTEIPGYEQYF.

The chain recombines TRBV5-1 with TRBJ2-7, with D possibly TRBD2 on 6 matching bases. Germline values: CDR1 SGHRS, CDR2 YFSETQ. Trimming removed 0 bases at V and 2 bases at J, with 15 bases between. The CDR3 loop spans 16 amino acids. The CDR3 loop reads CASSLGGGVSTYEQYF. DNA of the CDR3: TGCGCCAGCAGCTTGGGAGGCGGGGTATCAACCTACGAGCAGTACTTC.